A selection of T cell receptor beta chains follows, all from one sample in a study of radiation and T cells in renal cell carcinoma. Profiling relied on immunoSEQ multiplex PCR, and the TCRdb table lists in-frame clones only, not all of them. The sample yields about 130,000 clones, roughly 80% seen once. Sequenced here: blood, sampled from a patient whose treatment included radiotherapy and nephrectomy. The receptors derive from a woman aged 60-75 years with renal cell carcinoma. The CDR3 runs from the conserved cysteine through the conserved F or W. The order of the fields is V gene, J gene, clone size, D gene, CDR3 protein, CDR3 DNA. The D gene is left open where the match is weak. Part of the rows lack a size; the others show once, few, many or a class for expanded clones.

TRBV11-2	TRBJ2-6	once	TRBD2	CASSGSGRGYSGANVLTF	TGTGCCAGCAGCGGTTCGGGGCGGGGGTACTCTGGGGCCAACGTCCTGACTTTC
TRBV19	TRBJ1-5	.	.	CASRTLLRAGDQPQHF	TGTGCCAGTAGGACCCTGCTTCGGGCCGGCGATCAGCCCCAGCATTTT
TRBV5-1	TRBJ1-5	.	TRBD1	CASSTGTGRQPQHF	TGCGCCAGCAGCACAGGGACAGGGAGGCAGCCCCAGCATTTT
TRBV2	TRBJ2-7	.	TRBD1	CASGRGLYEQYF	TGTGCCTCGGGCAGGGGGCTCTACGAGCAGTACTTC
TRBV19	TRBJ2-4	.	.	CASSITGPKNIQYF	TGTGCCAGTAGTATAACAGGGCCCAAAAACATTCAGTACTTC
TRBV5-1	TRBJ2-7	.	.	CASSPTGREQYF	TGCGCCAGCAGCCCCACAGGACGCGAGCAGTACTTC
TRBV7-2	TRBJ2-7	once	.	CASSFPTGRTEQYF	TGTGCCAGCAGCTTTCCGACAGGTCGTACCGAGCAGTACTTC
TRBV5-4	TRBJ1-2	.	.	CASSLDRAYGYTF	TGTGCCAGCAGCTTGGACAGGGCCTATGGCTACACCTTC
TRBV2	TRBJ1-2	.	.	CASSAMVRGYGYTF	TGTGCCAGCAGTGCCATGGTCCGGGGCTATGGCTACACCTTC
TRBV19	TRBJ1-1	many	.	CASSALTQGNTEAFF	TGTGCCAGTAGTGCGCTCACCCAGGGGAACACTGAAGCTTTCTTT
TRBV4-1	TRBJ2-7	.	.	CASSQVSGAYEQYF	TGCGCCAGCAGCCAAGTTAGCGGAGCCTACGAGCAGTACTTC
TRBV7-9	TRBJ2-2	.	.	CASSQRAGEGTGELFF	TGTGCCAGCAGCCAACGGGCGGGCGAGGGCACCGGGGAGCTGTTTTTT
TRBV5-4	TRBJ1-2	.	TRBD1	CASSLMQGDYGYTF	TGTGCCAGCAGCTTGATGCAGGGGGACTATGGCTACACCTTC
TRBV6-6	TRBJ1-4	.	.	CASSYRDRGDEKLFF	TGTGCCAGCAGTTACCGGGACCGTGGGGATGAAAAACTGTTTTTT
TRBV4-3	TRBJ1-4	.	.	CASSQDLGPNEKLFF	TGCGCCAGCAGCCAAGATCTCGGACCTAATGAAAAACTGTTTTTT
TRBV19	TRBJ1-4	.	.	CASSATAVNEKLFF	TGTGCCAGTAGTGCGACAGCAGTTAATGAAAAACTGTTTTTT
TRBV6-5	TRBJ1-2	.	.	CASSYRVNYGYTF	TGTGCCAGCAGTTACAGGGTTAACTATGGCTACACCTTC
TRBV9	TRBJ2-7	.	.	CASSVDGYSSYEQYF	TGTGCCAGCAGCGTAGACGGGTACAGCTCCTACGAGCAGTACTTC
TRBV5-1	TRBJ2-3	.	TRBD2	CASSPRLAGLSTDTQYF	TGCGCCAGCAGCCCCCGGTTAGCGGGGCTAAGCACAGATACGCAGTATTTT
TRBV6-1	TRBJ1-5	.	.	CASSAGISNQPQHF	TGTGCCAGCAGTGCAGGGATTAGCAATCAGCCCCAGCATTTT
TRBV4-2	TRBJ1-4	.	TRBD1	CASSPRTGTGDEKLFF	TGTGCCAGCAGCCCCCGAACCGGGACAGGTGACGAAAAACTGTTTTTT
TRBV5-1	TRBJ2-3	once	TRBD1	CASSLDWTGGTTDTQYF	TGCGCCAGCAGCTTGGATTGGACAGGGGGAACCACAGATACGCAGTATTTT
TRBV2	TRBJ2-7	.	.	CASSEVETGSYEQYF	TGTGCCAGCAGCGAGGTAGAGACAGGCTCCTACGAGCAGTACTTC
TRBV27	TRBJ2-3	once	TRBD2	CASSVTSGAYTQYF	TGTGCCAGCAGTGTGACTAGCGGGGCCTATACGCAGTATTTT
TRBV2	TRBJ2-7	.	TRBD1	CASWDRVSYEQYF	TGTGCCAGCTGGGACAGGGTATCCTACGAGCAGTACTTC
TRBV19	TRBJ2-3	.	TRBD1	CTEQGGTDTQYF	TGTACTGAACAGGGGGGCACAGATACGCAGTATTTT
TRBV10-3	TRBJ1-1	once	.	CAISDLQGWDTEAFF	TGTGCCATCAGTGATTTACAGGGATGGGACACTGAAGCTTTCTTT
TRBV25-1	TRBJ1-2	.	TRBD1	CASGGQGNYGYTF	TGTGCCAGTGGGGGACAGGGAAACTATGGCTACACCTTC
TRBV6-5	TRBJ1-1	.	.	CASSYSQVETEAFF	TGTGCCAGCAGTTACTCGCAGGTGGAAACTGAAGCTTTCTTT
TRBV6-5	TRBJ1-4	.	.	CASSYGPPGLEKLFF	TGTGCCAGCAGTTACGGGCCGCCGGGGCTCGAAAAACTGTTTTTT